One and the same sample provided the 10 T cell receptor beta chains below, sequenced in a study of blood T cell repertoires in COVID-19. Generated by immunoSEQ multiplex PCR, the TCRdb table keeps only in-frame clones and is missing some. The table lists tens of thousands of clones, about 89% of them singletons. Sequenced material: peripheral blood. All receptors come from a man in his 70s with active or convalescent COVID-19.

The rearrangement joins TRBV5-1 to TRBJ2-1; maybe TRBD2 (6 bases). The germline CDR1 and CDR2 sequences are SGHRS and YFSETQ. This CDR3 has 16 residues. V was cut by 0 bases and J by 0 bases, with 10 bases left in between. CDR3 coding DNA: TGCGCCAGCAGCTTGGAAGGCGGGAACTCCTACAATGAGCAGTTCTTC. Its translation: CASSLEGGNSYNEQFF.

This chain uses TRBV28 with TRBJ1-4, with D perhaps matching TRBD1 (6 bases). The V end lost 0 bases, the J end lost 8 bases, and 16 bases lay between the germline ends. Germline V gene lookup returns CDR1 MDHEN and CDR2 SYDVKM. The CDR3 contains 16 residues. The CDR3 region is CASSLWGGGEGEKLFF. The CDR3 DNA reads as TGTGCCAGCAGTTTATGGGGTGGGGGCGAGGGGGAAAAACTGTTTTTT.

The chain couples TRBV30 to TRBJ2-3, with 7 bases matching TRBD1. Germline V gene lookup returns CDR1 GTSNPN and CDR2 SVGIG (reference sequence). The CDR3 totals 11 residues. This chain's CDR3 is CATGVPDTQYF. In DNA, the CDR3 is TGTGCTACAGGGGTCCCAGATACGCAGTATTTT. Looking up the rest from reference TRBV30 and TRBJ2-3 gives the full variable domain: SQTIHQWPATLVQPVGSPLSLECTVEGTSNPNLYWYRQAAGRGLQLLFYSVGIGQISSEVPQNLSASRPQDRQFILSSKKLLLSDSGFYLCATGVPDTQYFGPGTRLTVL.

V and J are TRBV5-1 and TRBJ2-2; D perhaps matches TRBD2 (5 bases). Germline CDR1 and CDR2: SGHRS and YFSETQ. Trimming took off 5 bases at V and 6 bases at J, with 14 bases between the two ends. The length of the CDR3 is 14 residues. CDR3 amino acids: CASSSRLAAGELFF. For the CDR3, the DNA is TGCGCCAGCAGTTCCCGGCTAGCCGCCGGGGAGCTGTTTTTT.

J is TRBJ1-1 and V is TRBV5-6; the D gene is possibly TRBD1 (6 bases). Per the germline V gene, CDR1 is SGHDT and CDR2 is YYEEEE. V was cut by 2 bases and J by 6 bases, with 14 bases left in between. The CDR3 is made up of 14 amino acids. The CDR3, as DNA: TGTGCCAGCAGCTTCCAGGGGAAGGGGGCTGAAGCTTTCTTT. Its translation is CASSFQGKGAEAFF. The entire variable domain, with the rest obtained from reference TRBV5-6 and TRBJ1-1, is as follows: DAGVTQSPTHLIKTRGQQVTLRCSPKSGHDTVSWYQQALGQGPQFIFQYYEEEERQRGNFPDRFSGHQFPNYSSELNVNALLLGDSALYLCASSFQGKGAEAFFGQGTRLTVV.

This sequence joins TRBV6-5 and TRBJ2-7, with 7 bases lining up with TRBD2. V shed 0 bases, J shed 6 bases, and the junction held 5 bases outside the gene matches. Germline-derived CDR1 and CDR2 are MNHEY and SVGAGI. The CDR3 totals 14 residues. The CDR3 is CASSYSQASGEQYF. The CDR3 DNA is TGTGCCAGCAGTTACTCTCAAGCTAGCGGCGAGCAGTACTTC.

The rearrangement joins TRBV29-1 to TRBJ2-7; 13 bases match TRBD2. V shed 4 bases and J 2 bases; nucleotides not matched to a gene: 2. Germline V gives CDR1 SQVTM, CDR2 ANQGSEA. The CDR3 runs to 14 residues. This CDR3 is CSVGGLAGTYEQYF. The CDR3 nucleotides are TGCAGCGTTGGGGGACTAGCGGGAACCTACGAGCAGTACTTC.

This clone has more than one count but fewer than ten. This sequence joins TRBV18 and TRBJ1-1; tentatively, D is TRBD1 (6 bases). The germline V gene encodes CDR1 KGHSH and CDR2 LQKENI. This CDR3 is 13 amino acids long. V was pared by 3 bases and J by 4 bases, with 9 bases between. The CDR3 sequence: CASSPTGSTEAFF. The CDR3 nucleotides are TGTGCCAGCTCACCTACAGGGAGCACTGAAGCTTTCTTT.

This chain joins TRBV19 and TRBJ1-5, with D unresolved. CDR1 and CDR2 from the germline V gene are LNHDA and SQIVND (reference sequence). CDR3 length equals 13 residues. V was cut by 0 bases and J by 11 bases, with 11 bases left in between. The CDR3 DNA is TGTGCCAGTAGTATAGATGAGTCAACAGCCCAGCATTTT. Its protein is CASSIDESTAQHF. The whole variable domain, remainder taken from reference TRBV19 and TRBJ1-5, is DGGITQSPKYLFRKEGQNVTLSCEQNLNHDAMYWYRQDPGQGLRLIYYSQIVNDFQKGDIAEGYSVSREKKESFPLTVTSAQKNPTAFYLCASSIDESTAQHFGDGTRLSIL.

The rearrangement links TRBV24-1 to TRBJ2-5; TRBD1 agrees at 11 bases. V shed 1 base and J 4 bases; nucleotides not matched to a gene: 4. CDR3 length: 16 residues. CDR1 and CDR2 (germline): KGHDR, SFDVKD. CDR3 coding DNA: TGTGCCACCAGTGATTTCCTCGGACAGGGGGCAGAGACCCAGTACTTC. Protein: CATSDFLGQGAETQYF.